This is a list of T cell receptor beta chains from one sample in a study of vaccination effects on CD4 cells after COVID-19. Sequencing was performed with immunoSEQ multiplex PCR; in TCRdb, only in-frame clones are kept and a portion is missing. Here the sample spans 50,000 to 60,000 clones, around three quarters being singletons. No antigen is known for these receptors. The sequences come from CD4+ T cells from PBMCs cultured without peptide, collected before COVID-19 vaccination. These receptors came from a human donor who received a COVID-19 vaccine. Both conserved end residues are part of each CDR3. D genes are given only for firm matches. Only some rows state a clone size, as once, few, many or a class for expanded clones.

j_call d_call v_call clone_size cdr3_aa cdr3_nt
TRBJ2-3 - TRBV18 - CASSLVRGGVTDTQYF TGTGCCAGCTCACTTGTTCGAGGGGGGGTGACAGATACGCAGTATTTT
TRBJ1-1 - TRBV6-5 - CASSRDRIREAFF TGTGCCAGCAGCCGCGACAGGATCCGGGAAGCTTTCTTT
TRBJ1-2 - TRBV7-2 - CASSLSGGGSYGYTF TGTGCCAGCAGCTTATCCGGGGGGGGGAGCTATGGCTACACCTTC
TRBJ2-1 TRBD2 TRBV5-1 - CASSSRLAGGHNEQFF TGCGCCAGCAGCTCCCGACTAGCGGGGGGCCACAATGAGCAGTTCTTC
TRBJ1-1 - TRBV6-5 - CASSSLPNTEAFF TGTGCCAGCAGTTCCCTGCCAAACACTGAAGCTTTCTTT
TRBJ1-2 - TRBV5-1 once CASSLATSFYGYTF TGCGCCAGCAGCTTAGCCACCTCCTTCTATGGCTACACCTTC
TRBJ1-3 TRBD1 TRBV6-6 - CASSFRQGPGNTIYF TGTGCCAGCAGTTTTCGACAGGGTCCAGGAAACACCATATATTTT
TRBJ1-3 - TRBV12-3/TRBV12-4 - CASSYSGNTIYF TGTGCCAGCAGTTACTCTGGAAACACCATATATTTT
TRBJ1-3 TRBD1 TRBV9 few CASSDDRGHGNTIYF TGTGCCAGCAGCGACGACAGGGGACATGGAAACACCATATATTTT
TRBJ2-5 TRBD1 TRBV5-1 once CASSQGQAGETQYF TGCGCCAGCAGCCAGGGACAGGCGGGGGAGACCCAGTACTTC
TRBJ2-5 TRBD1 TRBV6-5 - CASRRPLGQQETQYF TGTGCCAGCAGACGGCCTCTGGGACAGCAAGAGACCCAGTACTTC
TRBJ2-2 TRBD1 TRBV7-7 - CASRRQGDTGELFF TGTGCCAGCAGACGACAGGGTGACACCGGGGAGCTGTTTTTT
TRBJ1-3 - TRBV6-5 - CASSYVATGGNTIYF TGTGCCAGCAGTTACGTAGCGACGGGGGGAAACACCATATATTTT
TRBJ1-2 TRBD1 TRBV3-1/TRBV3-2 - CASRLTGDYGYTF TGTGCCAGCCGATTAACAGGGGACTATGGCTACACCTTC
TRBJ2-6 - TRBV7-2 - CANSTTGTQINSGANVLTF TGTGCCAACAGCACGACCGGGACACAAATCAACTCTGGGGCCAACGTCCTGACTTTC
TRBJ2-1 TRBD1 TRBV6-5 - CASILDYRDRQFF TGTGCCAGCATTCTAGACTACCGGGACAGACAGTTCTTC
TRBJ2-1 - TRBV6-5 - CASTPPVGAWDEQFF TGTGCCAGCACCCCCCCCGTGGGGGCTTGGGATGAGCAGTTCTTC
TRBJ2-3 - TRBV7-2 - CASSLFPGVGADTQYF TGTGCCAGCAGCTTATTCCCAGGAGTTGGCGCAGATACGCAGTATTTT